These 29 T cell receptor beta chains were all obtained from the same sample, sequenced in a study of T cell changes during pregnancy in multiple sclerosis. Only in-frame clones appear in the TCRdb table, and some are missing; sequencing was by immunoSEQ multiplex PCR. The sample consists of about 83,000 clones, about 95% of them appearing once. The sequencing here drew on peripheral blood, taken in the second trimester of pregnancy. These receptors came from a female donor with multiple sclerosis, enrolled in a pregnancy study.

V is TRBV19 and J is TRBJ1-3; 7 bases are a match to TRBD1. V gave up 5 bases and J gave up 0 bases; unmatched junction bases: 7. This CDR3 region has 16 residues. Germline CDR1 is LNHDA and CDR2 is SQIVND (reference sequence). CDR3 residues: CASSVDREGSGNTIYF. CDR3 coding DNA: TGTGCCAGTAGTGTCGACAGGGAAGGCTCTGGAAACACCATATATTTT.

The CDR3 nucleotides read TGTGCCACCCATATCGGGCAGGGCAGTAATGGCTACACCTTC. The encoded protein is CATHIGQGSNGYTF. This chain uses TRBV19 with TRBJ1-2; tentative D call: TRBD1 (5 bases). This CDR3 is built from 14 residues. Germline V gene sequence: CDR1 LNHDA, CDR2 SQIVND (reference sequence). The germline V and J ends were trimmed by 10 bases and 6 bases, with 21 bases remaining between them. Looking up the rest from reference TRBV19 and TRBJ1-2 gives the full variable domain: DGGITQSPKYLFRKEGQNVTLSCEQNLNHDAMYWYRQDPGQGLRLIYYSQIVNDFQKGDIAEGYSVSREKKESFPLTVTSAQKNPTAFYLCATHIGQGSNGYTFGSGTRLTVV.

This clone was detected only once. The chain recombines TRBV10-3 with TRBJ2-5; 7 nucleotides agree with TRBD2. Germline CDR1 and CDR2: ENHRY and SYGVKD. With 5 bases clipped from V and 4 bases from J, the junction kept 4 bases outside the gene matches. The CDR3 has 13 amino acids. The CDR3 DNA reads as TGTGCCATCAGTCCCCGACTAGCAGAGACCCAGTACTTC. Amino acid sequence: CAISPRLAETQYF.

The chain employs TRBV7-8 and TRBJ1-1; no clear D gene. The germline CDR1 and CDR2 sequences are SGHVS and FQNEAQ. The CDR3 has 17 residues. Trimming removed 0 bases from V and 0 bases from J, with 14 bases in between. The DNA for the CDR3 is TGTGCCAGCAGCTTAGCCAGCCTGGGCAGCATGAACACTGAAGCTTTCTTT. The encoded protein is CASSLASLGSMNTEAFF.

This chain links TRBV28 with TRBJ2-1; D is perhaps TRBD2 (5 bases). V was trimmed by 6 bases and J by 6 bases, leaving 9 bases between them. This CDR3 is built from 12 residues. Germline V gene lookup returns CDR1 MDHEN and CDR2 SYDVKM. The DNA of the CDR3 is TGTGCCAGCAGGAGGGTGGTCAATGAGCAGTTCTTC. This translates into CASRRVVNEQFF.

This clone was counted once. This chain uses TRBV27 with TRBJ1-3; D is perhaps TRBD1 (6 bases). Germline CDR1 MNHEY, CDR2 SMNVEV (reference sequence). V was trimmed by 8 bases and J by 0 bases, leaving 14 bases between them. The length of the CDR3 is 15 residues. CDR3 nucleotides: TGTGCCAGCGGGTTTCTGGACAGCTCTGGAAACACCATATATTTT. Its protein product is CASGFLDSSGNTIYF.

The rearrangement joins TRBV29-1 to TRBJ1-1, with D possibly TRBD1 on 6 matching bases. V lost 6 bases, J lost 7 bases, and 9 bases lay in between. The germline V gene has CDR1 SQVTM and CDR2 ANQGSEA. CDR3 length: 10 amino acids. CDR3 nucleotides: TGCAGCGTGAAGGACAGTGAAGCTTTCTTT. This translates into CSVKDSEAFF.

The J gene is TRBJ1-1, the V gene TRBV9; TRBD1 is a possible D gene (6 bases). The CDR3 loop spans 13 amino acids. V was trimmed by 1 base and J by 6 bases, leaving 10 bases between them. The germline CDR1 and CDR2 sequences are SGDLS and YYNGEE. CDR3 in amino acids: CASSVLGGAEAFF. CDR3 in DNA: TGTGCCAGCAGCGTATTAGGGGGGGCTGAAGCTTTCTTT. Looking up the rest from reference TRBV9 and TRBJ1-1 gives the full variable domain: DSGVTQTPKHLITATGQRVTLRCSPRSGDLSVYWYQQSLDQGLQFLIQYYNGEERAKGNILERFSAQQFPDLHSELNLSSLELGDSALYFCASSVLGGAEAFFGQGTRLTVV.

The chain recombines TRBV19 with TRBJ2-1; D gene ambiguous. The CDR3 is 16 residues long. The V gene lost 5 bases and the J gene lost 0 bases, with 14 bases spanning the gap. Per the germline V gene, CDR1 is LNHDA and CDR2 is SQIVND (reference sequence). The CDR3 nucleotides are TGTGCCAGTAGTCCCGCTAAGCGCAACTCCTACAATGAGCAGTTCTTC. Its protein product is CASSPAKRNSYNEQFF. The whole variable domain, filled in from reference TRBV19 and TRBJ2-1, reads DGGITQSPKYLFRKEGQNVTLSCEQNLNHDAMYWYRQDPGQGLRLIYYSQIVNDFQKGDIAEGYSVSREKKESFPLTVTSAQKNPTAFYLCASSPAKRNSYNEQFFGPGTRLTVL.

The chain has TRBV4-1 and TRBJ2-7; D might be TRBD1 (5 bases). The V end lost 4 bases, the J end lost 3 bases, and 16 bases lay between the germline ends. This CDR3 comprises 15 residues. Germline lookup yields CDR1 MGHRA and CDR2 YSYEKL. The CDR3 coding sequence is TGCGCCAGCAGCCCAACAGGCCATGAGATCTACGAGCAGTACTTC. Amino acid sequence: CASSPTGHEIYEQYF.

The chain employs TRBV19 and TRBJ2-2, with TRBD1 identical over 9 bases. Germline V gene data show CDR1 as LNHDA and CDR2 as SQIVND (reference sequence). This CDR3 has 14 residues. V lost 6 bases and J lost 3; bases outside the gene matches: 2. Here the CDR3 DNA reads TGTGCCAGTAGGACAGGGGGTTACACCGGGGAGCTGTTTTTT. Translated, it gives CASRTGGYTGELFF. The variable domain in full, with the rest retrieved from reference TRBV19 and TRBJ2-2, is DGGITQSPKYLFRKEGQNVTLSCEQNLNHDAMYWYRQDPGQGLRLIYYSQIVNDFQKGDIAEGYSVSREKKESFPLTVTSAQKNPTAFYLCASRTGGYTGELFFGEGSRLTVL.

The rearrangement links TRBV14 to TRBJ1-1, with TRBD1 identical over 9 bases. CDR3 length: 15 residues. Germline V gene data show CDR1 as SGHDN and CDR2 as FVKESK. J gave up 1 base and V 2 bases, and 2 bases lay outside the gene matches. CDR3 coding DNA: TGTGCCAGCAGCCAAAACAGGGGGCAGAACACTGAAGCTTTCTTT. It translates to CASSQNRGQNTEAFF. Drawing the rest from reference TRBV14 and TRBJ1-1, the complete variable domain is EAGVTQFPSHSVIEKGQTVTLRCDPISGHDNLYWYRRVMGKEIKFLLHFVKESKQDESGMPNNRFLAERTGGTYSTLKVQPAELEDSGVYFCASSQNRGQNTEAFFGQGTRLTVV.

V gene TRBV18 combines with J gene TRBJ2-7; D ambiguous. The V end was cut by 4 bases, the J end by 6 bases, with 10 bases between. Germline V gives CDR1 KGHSH, CDR2 LQKENI. The CDR3 has 12 residues. The CDR3 spells CASSLISPEQYF. As DNA, the CDR3 is TGTGCCAGCTCACTAATCTCCCCCGAGCAGTACTTC. Complete variable domain (other parts from reference TRBV18 and TRBJ2-7): NAGVMQNPRHLVRRRGQEARLRCSPMKGHSHVYWYRQLPEEGLKFMVYLQKENIIDESGMPKERFSAEFPKEGPSILRIQQVVRGDSAAYFCASSLISPEQYFGPGTRLTVT.

The rearrangement joins TRBV6-5 to TRBJ2-7, with D tentatively TRBD2 (6 bases). This CDR3 has 13 amino acids. V was trimmed by 7 bases and J by 7 bases, leaving 17 bases between them. In germline, CDR1 is MNHEY, CDR2 SVGAGI. CDR3 loop: CASTQSVGGEQYF. The CDR3 DNA reads as TGTGCCAGCACCCAATCGGTGGGGGGAGAGCAGTACTTC.

The gene calls are TRBV2 and TRBJ2-1, with TRBD2 matching over 14 bases. The CDR3 spans 17 residues. V was clipped by 0 bases and J by 10 bases; unmatched bases: 8. Germline loops: CDR1 SNHLY, CDR2 FYNNEI. The CDR3 nucleotides read TGTGCCAGCAGTGAAGCTGCCGGACTAGCGGGAGGATGGGAGCAGTTCTTC. Residues: CASSEAAGLAGGWEQFF.

The chain is built from TRBV19 and TRBJ2-1; 7 bases line up with TRBD2. Germline CDR1 LNHDA, CDR2 SQIVND (reference sequence). After removal of 5 bases from V and 7 bases from J, the junction contained 8 bases not matched to a gene. CDR3 length equals 14 residues. The CDR3: CASSWAGVVNEQFF. DNA of the CDR3: TGTGCCAGTAGTTGGGCGGGAGTTGTAAATGAGCAGTTCTTC.

This chain links TRBV5-4 with TRBJ2-1, with 7 bases aligning to TRBD2. Germline trimming cut 2 bases from V and 5 bases from J; bases unmatched to any gene: 1. This CDR3 has 13 residues. From germline, CDR1 is SGHNT and CDR2 YYREEE (reference sequence). The CDR3 DNA sequence: TGTGCCAGCAGCTTAGCGGGAAACAATGAGCAGTTCTTC. Protein sequence: CASSLAGNNEQFF.

The chain employs TRBV14 and TRBJ2-2, with D tentatively TRBD2 (5 bases). This CDR3 region has 14 residues. Trimming took 4 bases from V and 5 from J, leaving 11 bases between them. Germline V CDR1 and CDR2: SGHDN, FVKESK. The CDR3 nucleotides are TGTGCCAGCAGCCCACTAGTTAGGACCGGGGAGCTGTTTTTT. This sequence encodes CASSPLVRTGELFF.

The chain joins TRBV5-1 to TRBJ2-3; D ambiguous. The germline V gene has CDR1 SGHRS and CDR2 YFSETQ. V was cut by 4 bases and J by 6 bases, with 18 bases left in between. The CDR3 length is 15 residues. The CDR3 coding sequence is TGCGCCAGCAGCCCAACCAGAATCACCTCCGATACGCAGTATTTT. Translating it yields CASSPTRITSDTQYF.

V usage is TRBV29-1 and J usage is TRBJ2-1; no definite D call. This CDR3 comprises 14 residues. Germline V gives CDR1 SQVTM, CDR2 ANQGSEA. V was clipped by 3 bases and J by 0 bases, with 9 bases between them. The CDR3 loop reads CSVDGPSSYNEQFF. The CDR3, as DNA: TGCAGCGTTGATGGCCCCAGCTCCTACAATGAGCAGTTCTTC.

This sequence joins TRBV30 and TRBJ2-1, with TRBD2 matching 11 bases. This CDR3 is 16 amino acids long. The germline gives CDR1 GTSNPN, CDR2 SVGIG (reference sequence). J lost 7 bases, V lost 2 bases, and 10 bases had no gene match. CDR3 nucleotides: TGTGCCTGGAGTATTCCAACTAGCGGGAGTCGGAATGAGCAGTTCTTC. Amino acids: CAWSIPTSGSRNEQFF.

The V and J genes are TRBV2 and TRBJ1-2, with 8 bases identical to TRBD1. V was pared by 6 bases and J by 8 bases, with 5 bases of the junction left unmatched. Germline CDR1 SNHLY, CDR2 FYNNEI. This CDR3 is built from 12 residues. CDR3 amino acids: CASRTQGGGYTF. DNA for the CDR3: TGTGCCAGCAGAACACAGGGGGGGGGCTACACCTTC.

V usage is TRBV7-3 and J usage is TRBJ2-7; D possibly corresponds to TRBD2 (6 bases). The CDR3 totals 14 residues. V was clipped by 5 bases and J by 6 bases, with 17 bases between them. CDR1 is SGHTA and CDR2 is FQGTGA in the germline V gene. In DNA, the CDR3 is TGTGCCAGCAGCCCAGGTGGGGGGTCTCTCGAGCAGTACTTC. This encodes CASSPGGGSLEQYF.

The chain carries TRBV15 and TRBJ1-1, with D perhaps matching TRBD1 (5 bases). The ends were cut back, 0 bases at V and 6 bases at J, with 11 bases in the middle. This CDR3 has 14 amino acids. CDR1 and CDR2 (germline): LNHNV, YYDKDF (reference sequence). The CDR3 sequence is CATSRDQEGSEAFF. In DNA form, the CDR3 reads TGTGCCACCAGCAGAGATCAGGAGGGGTCTGAAGCTTTCTTT.

V is TRBV28 and J is TRBJ1-2, with 9 nucleotides matching TRBD1. The CDR3 spans 17 residues. V shed 4 bases, J shed 4 bases, and the junction held 13 bases outside the gene matches. Germline V lookup: CDR1 MDHEN, CDR2 SYDVKM. The CDR3 nucleotides are TGTGCCAGCAGTTCCCAAACTACCGGGACAGGGAGCTATGGCTACACCTTC. It codes for CASSSQTTGTGSYGYTF.

This chain links TRBV9 with TRBJ2-3; TRBD1 might be the D (5 bases). Germline assignment: CDR1 SGDLS and CDR2 YYNGEE. The CDR3 contains 16 residues. V lost 0 bases and J lost 1, with 12 bases in between. In nucleotides, the CDR3 is TGTGCCAGCAGCGTAGACCCAGGGCCGGGCACAGATACGCAGTATTTT. It translates to CASSVDPGPGTDTQYF.

This clone appeared a single time. The chain carries TRBV7-9 and TRBJ2-7; D call uncertain. Germline V gene sequence: CDR1 SEHNR, CDR2 FQNEAQ (reference sequence). Trimming took 5 bases from V and 3 from J, leaving 8 bases between them. The CDR3 has 12 amino acids. CDR3 sequence: CASSPVYYEQYF. CDR3 DNA sequence: TGTGCCAGCAGCCCCGTGTACTACGAGCAGTACTTC.

This chain connects TRBV7-2 to TRBJ1-1; 8 nucleotides match TRBD1. After removal of 3 bases from V and 11 bases from J, the junction contained 5 bases not matched to a gene. The CDR3 is made up of 12 amino acids. Germline CDR1 is SGHTA and CDR2 is FQGNSA. CDR3 protein: CASSFITGGAFF. CDR3 sequence (DNA): TGTGCCAGCAGCTTCATTACAGGGGGGGCTTTCTTT. Full variable domain (outside the CDR3, taken from reference TRBV7-2 and TRBJ1-1): GAGVSQSPSNKVTEKGKDVELRCDPISGHTALYWYRQSLGQGLEFLIYFQGNSAPDKSGLPSDRFSAERTGGSVSTLTIQRTQQEDSAVYLCASSFITGGAFFGQGTRLTVV.

V is TRBV7-2 and J is TRBJ2-7; D is uncertain. Germline V lookup: CDR1 SGHTA, CDR2 FQGNSA. The CDR3 has 14 residues. Between the trimmed V and J ends, which lost 4 bases and 5 bases, there was a span of 15 bases. The CDR3: CASSSPPVAHEQYF. CDR3 in DNA: TGTGCCAGCAGCTCCCCACCGGTTGCTCACGAGCAGTACTTC.